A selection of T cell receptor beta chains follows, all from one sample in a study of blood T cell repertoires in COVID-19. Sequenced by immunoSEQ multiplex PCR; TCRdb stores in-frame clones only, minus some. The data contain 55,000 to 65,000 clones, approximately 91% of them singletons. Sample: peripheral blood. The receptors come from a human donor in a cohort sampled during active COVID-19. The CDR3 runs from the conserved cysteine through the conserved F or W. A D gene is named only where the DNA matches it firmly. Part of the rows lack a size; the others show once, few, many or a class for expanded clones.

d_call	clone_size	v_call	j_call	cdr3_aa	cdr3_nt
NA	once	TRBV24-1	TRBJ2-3	CATSEGGSTAPIREDTQYF	TGTGCCACCAGTGAGGGGGGTTCGACGGCCCCAATTAGGGAAGATACGCAGTATTTT
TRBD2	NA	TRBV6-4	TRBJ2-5	CASSEGGGVQETQYF	TGTGCCAGCAGTGAGGGGGGAGGGGTCCAAGAGACCCAGTACTTC
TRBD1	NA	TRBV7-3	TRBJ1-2	CASSSRDRMTNYGYTF	TGTGCCAGCAGCTCCCGGGACAGGATGACTAACTATGGCTACACCTTC
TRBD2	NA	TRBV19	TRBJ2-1	CASSPRTSGSSPNEQFF	TGTGCCAGTAGCCCAAGGACTAGCGGGAGTAGCCCCAATGAGCAGTTCTTC
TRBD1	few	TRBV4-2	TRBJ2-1	CASSQAPRDRGSNEQFF	TGTGCCAGCAGCCAAGCTCCCCGGGACAGGGGGAGCAATGAGCAGTTCTTC
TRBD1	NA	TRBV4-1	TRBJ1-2	CASSQDGGDRGQVYGYTF	TGCGCCAGCAGCCAAGATGGGGGGGACAGGGGGCAGGTCTATGGCTACACCTTC
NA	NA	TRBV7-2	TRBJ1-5	CASSLFVQGRVRQPQHF	TGTGCCAGCAGCTTATTCGTCCAGGGGAGGGTACGGCAGCCCCAGCATTTT
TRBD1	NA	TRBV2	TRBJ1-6	CATLGQGNTLYNSPLHF	TGTGCCACCCTTGGACAGGGCAATACCCTCTATAATTCACCCCTCCACTTT
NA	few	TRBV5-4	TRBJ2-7	CASSFSRGPYEQYF	TGTGCCAGCAGCTTTTCCAGGGGCCCCTACGAGCAGTACTTC
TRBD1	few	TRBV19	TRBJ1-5	CASSRDRAGQPQHF	TGTGCCAGTAGCAGGGACAGGGCGGGTCAGCCCCAGCATTTT
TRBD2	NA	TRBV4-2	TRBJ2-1	CASSQGTSGSSYNEQFF	TGTGCCAGCAGCCAAGGGACTAGCGGTAGCTCCTACAATGAGCAGTTCTTC
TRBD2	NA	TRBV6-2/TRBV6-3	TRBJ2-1	CASSYSRLAGVYNEQFF	TGTGCCAGCAGTTACTCGAGGCTAGCGGGAGTATACAATGAGCAGTTCTTC
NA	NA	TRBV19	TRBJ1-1	CASTTASHYNTEAFF	TGTGCCAGTACAACAGCCTCTCATTATAACACTGAAGCTTTCTTT
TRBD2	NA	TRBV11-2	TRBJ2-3	CASSHQASGRDTQYF	TGTGCCAGCAGCCACCAGGCTAGCGGAAGGGATACGCAGTATTTT
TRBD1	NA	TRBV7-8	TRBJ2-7	CASSNRQGKGYEQYF	TGTGCCAGCAGCAACCGACAGGGGAAAGGTTACGAGCAGTACTTC
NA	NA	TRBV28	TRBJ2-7	CASSFDSLEPYYEQYF	TGTGCCAGCAGTTTTGACAGCCTGGAACCTTACTACGAGCAGTACTTC
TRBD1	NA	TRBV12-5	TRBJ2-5	CASQGASGTQYF	TGTGCTAGTCAGGGGGCGAGTGGGACCCAGTACTTC
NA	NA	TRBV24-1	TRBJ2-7	CATSDPGHTYEQYF	TGTGCCACCAGTGATCCGGGACATACCTACGAGCAGTACTTC
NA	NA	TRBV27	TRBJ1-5	CASSPEGFYQPQHF	TGTGCCAGCAGCCCCGAGGGTTTTTATCAGCCCCAGCATTTT
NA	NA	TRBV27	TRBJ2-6	CASAYSFSGANVLTF	TGTGCCAGCGCCTACAGTTTTTCTGGGGCCAACGTCCTGACTTTC
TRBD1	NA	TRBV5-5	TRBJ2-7	CASSLVPNNRGRGYEQYF	TGTGCCAGCAGCTTGGTCCCAAACAACAGGGGGCGCGGATACGAGCAGTACTTC
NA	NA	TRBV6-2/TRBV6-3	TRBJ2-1	CASSASTWRLYNEQFF	TGTGCCAGCAGTGCGTCGACTTGGCGACTCTACAATGAGCAGTTCTTC
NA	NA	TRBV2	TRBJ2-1	CASSLTSYNEQFF	TGTGCCAGCAGTTTGACTAGCTACAATGAGCAGTTCTTC
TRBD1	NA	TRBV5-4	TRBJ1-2	CASSLGQGAGYTF	TGTGCCAGCAGCTTAGGACAGGGGGCTGGCTACACCTTC
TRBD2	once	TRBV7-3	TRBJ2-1	CASSLGFTSGVNNEQFF	TGTGCCAGCAGCTTAGGATTTACTAGCGGGGTAAACAATGAGCAGTTCTTC
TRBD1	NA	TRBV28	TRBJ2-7	CASVDRDRGEQYF	TGTGCCAGTGTCGATCGGGACAGGGGCGAGCAGTACTTC
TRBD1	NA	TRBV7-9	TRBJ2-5	CASSLGDRVQETQYF	TGTGCCAGCAGCTTAGGGGACAGGGTCCAAGAGACCCAGTACTTC
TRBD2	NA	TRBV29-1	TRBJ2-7	CSVDIRGSGRYGAYEQYF	TGCAGCGTTGATATCCGGGGTAGCGGGAGGTACGGAGCGTACGAGCAGTACTTC
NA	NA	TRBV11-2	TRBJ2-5	CASSFGWRGAETQYF	TGTGCCAGCAGCTTTGGTTGGCGGGGCGCCGAGACCCAGTACTTC
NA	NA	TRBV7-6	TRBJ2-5	CASSLRGGGKQETQYF	TGTGCCAGCAGCTTGCGGGGCGGCGGTAAACAAGAGACCCAGTACTTC
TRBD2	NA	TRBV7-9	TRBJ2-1	CASSPFSGTSGNNEQFF	TGTGCCAGCAGCCCCTTCTCCGGGACTAGCGGAAACAATGAGCAGTTCTTC
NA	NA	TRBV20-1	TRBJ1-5	CSASPAQGINQPQHF	TGCAGTGCTAGTCCAGCCCAGGGGATCAATCAGCCCCAGCATTTT
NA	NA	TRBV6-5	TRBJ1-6	CASSYDRLGSPLHF	TGTGCCAGCAGTTACGACAGGTTGGGCTCACCCCTCCACTTT
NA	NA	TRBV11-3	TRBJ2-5	CASSPRRGHDQETQYF	TGTGCCAGCAGCCCCCGCCGCGGACACGACCAAGAGACCCAGTACTTC
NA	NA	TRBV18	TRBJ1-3	CASSPRQGTNSGNTIYF	TGTGCCAGCTCCCCGCGCCAGGGGACGAACTCTGGAAACACCATATATTTT